Following are 32 T cell receptor beta chains from one sample sequenced in a study of blood T cell repertoires in COVID-19. Method: immunoSEQ multiplex PCR; TCRdb's copy keeps in-frame clones and lacks some. The sample holds 62,000 or so clones; roughly 80% are singletons and the top ten take less than 4.5%. What was sequenced was PBMCs or T cells enriched from blood (not recorded which). The receptors here all came from a middle-aged woman with acute COVID-19.

This clone was seen more than once but under ten times. The chain combines TRBV11-2 with TRBJ2-1; 7 nucleotides match TRBD2. This CDR3 has 13 amino acids. CDR1 SGHAT and CDR2 FQNNGV come from the germline V gene. V shed 4 bases and J 8 bases; nucleotides not matched to a gene: 5. The CDR3 bases are TGTGCCAGCAGCTCCGCAGGGAGGGATGAGCAGTTCTTC. Its translation is CASSSAGRDEQFF.

V is TRBV3-1 (or the pseudogene TRBV3-2) and J is TRBJ1-6; tentative D call: TRBD1 (6 bases). Germline V gene data show CDR1 as LGHDT and CDR2 as YNNKEL (reference sequence). Trimming pared 2 bases from V and 4 bases from J, leaving 15 bases between. The length of the CDR3 is 17 residues. CDR3 protein: CASSQRVDRPYNSPLHF. The CDR3 DNA follows: TGTGCCAGCAGCCAAAGGGTCGACAGGCCTTATAATTCACCCCTCCACTTT.

This clone has only one observation. The same CDR3 can be traced to other DNA sequences in this sample. V is TRBV29-1 and J is TRBJ1-2, with D perhaps matching TRBD1 (5 bases). V lost 6 bases and J lost 0, with 11 bases in between. The CDR3 is 13 residues long. Per the germline V gene, CDR1 is SQVTM and CDR2 is ANQGSEA. The CDR3: CSVGGGPNYGYTF. The CDR3 DNA sequence: TGCAGCGTCGGGGGAGGGCCTAACTATGGCTACACCTTC.

A single count supports this clone. The V gene is TRBV10-2, the J gene TRBJ1-3; D remains unclear. The CDR3 is 15 amino acids. Trimming took 2 bases from V and 0 from J, leaving 8 bases between them. Per the germline V gene, CDR1 is WSHSY and CDR2 is SAAADI. For the CDR3, the DNA is TGCGCCAGCAGTGAGCCGTTCGGCTCTGGAAACACCATATATTTT. Its protein is CASSEPFGSGNTIYF.

The chain employs TRBV28 and TRBJ2-5, with D possibly being TRBD1 (5 bases). Germline V gene lookup returns CDR1 MDHEN and CDR2 SYDVKM. V lost 1 base and J 4 bases, leaving 10 bases between the germline ends. The CDR3 length is 14 residues. In DNA, the CDR3 is TGTGCCAGCAGTTTATCAGGGTTGCGAGAGACCCAGTACTTC. This codes for CASSLSGLRETQYF.

The V call is TRBV9, the J call TRBJ2-1, with D tentatively TRBD1 (7 bases). The V and J ends lost 4 bases and 9 bases respectively, with 23 bases between them. Germline CDR1 and CDR2: SGDLS and YYNGEE. The CDR3 covers 16 residues. As DNA, the CDR3 is TGTGCCAGCAGCCAGGGGTGGGGCAGGGGGGACACTGAGCAGTTCTTC. Amino acids: CASSQGWGRGDTEQFF.

The chain couples TRBV7-3 to TRBJ2-1, with 13 bases lining up with TRBD2. CDR1 is SGHTA and CDR2 is FQGTGA in the germline V gene. This CDR3 contains 18 residues. With 5 bases clipped from V and 1 base from J, the junction kept 8 bases outside the gene matches. Here the CDR3 reads CASSPRTSGRSSYNEQFF. In DNA form, the CDR3 reads TGTGCCAGCAGCCCCCGGACTAGCGGGAGATCGTCCTACAATGAGCAGTTCTTC.

The chain carries TRBV4-1 and TRBJ2-7; D is possibly TRBD1 (6 bases). The ends were cut back, 6 bases at V and 3 bases at J, with 24 bases in the middle. Germline lookup yields CDR1 MGHRA and CDR2 YSYEKL. This CDR3 has 17 amino acids. The CDR3 region has the DNA TGCGCCAGCAGTCTTCTCCTACCTATGGCAGGGGACTACGAGCAGTACTTC. This codes for CASSLLLPMAGDYEQYF.

This clone has a single count. The chain couples TRBV28 to TRBJ2-3; 9 bases are a match to TRBD1. CDR1 and CDR2 (germline): MDHEN, SYDVKM. CDR3 length equals 15 residues. Trimming removed 8 bases from V and 4 bases from J; junction bases left unmatched: 10. CDR3 amino acids: CASVGSTGGADTQYF. The CDR3 coding sequence is TGTGCCAGCGTTGGGTCAACAGGGGGCGCAGATACGCAGTATTTT.

Only a few counts were recorded for this clone. The rearrangement links TRBV6-4 to TRBJ1-5; a possible D gene is TRBD1 (5 bases). The CDR3 covers 16 residues. V was cut by 0 bases and J by 3 bases, with 12 bases left in between. Germline CDR1 and CDR2: MRHNA and SNTAGT. The CDR3 coding sequence is TGTGCCAGCAGTGACTCAGGAGGGGTCTTCAATCAGCCCCAGCATTTT. Translating it yields CASSDSGGVFNQPQHF.

J is TRBJ1-2 and V is TRBV15, with D maybe TRBD1 (5 bases). Trimming cost V 3 bases and J 8 bases, with 25 bases left between them. This CDR3 contains 17 residues. In germline, CDR1 is LNHNV, CDR2 YYDKDF (reference sequence). This CDR3 reads CATSRVSVVGDFLGYTF. The CDR3 DNA reads as TGTGCCACCAGCAGGGTCTCCGTTGTGGGGGACTTTTTAGGCTACACCTTC.

The rearrangement uses TRBV13 and TRBJ1-4, with D possibly TRBD1 on 6 matching bases. CDR3 length: 14 residues. Trimming stripped 2 bases from V and 7 bases from J, with 11 bases between. Germline V gene data show CDR1 as PRHDT and CDR2 as FYEKMQ (reference sequence). CDR3 in DNA: TGTGCCAGCAGCTTACAGGGAGGGGGTGAAAAACTGTTTTTT. Residues: CASSLQGGGEKLFF.

This chain uses TRBV4-1 with TRBJ2-3; 7 bases fit TRBD2. Per germline, CDR1 MGHRA and CDR2 YSYEKL. The V and J ends lost 2 bases and 0 bases, in that order; junction bases with no gene match: 5. This CDR3 is built from 16 residues. This CDR3 reads CASSQSSGFSTDTQYF. CDR3 nucleotides: TGCGCCAGCAGCCAATCTAGCGGATTTAGCACAGATACGCAGTATTTT.

CDR3 bases: TGTGCCAGCAGATCCGGACAGGGCCACGAGCAGTACTTC. As protein: CASRSGQGHEQYF. The rearrangement uses TRBV28 and TRBJ2-7; 8 nucleotides agree with TRBD1. CDR1 is MDHEN and CDR2 is SYDVKM in the germline V gene. The length of the CDR3 is 13 residues. J was trimmed by 5 bases and V by 6 bases; bases with no gene match: 6. Based on the CDR3 plus reference TRBV28 and TRBJ2-7, the full variable domain is DVKVTQSSRYLVKRTGEKVFLECVQDMDHENMFWYRQDPGLGLRLIYFSYDVKMKEKGDIPEGYSVSREKKERFSLILESASTNQTSMYLCASRSGQGHEQYFGPGTRLTVT.

V is TRBV5-4 and J is TRBJ1-2; no reliable D call. Per germline, CDR1 SGHNT and CDR2 YYREEE (reference sequence). Trimming removed 4 bases at V and 1 base at J, with 17 bases between. The CDR3 contains 16 residues. The CDR3 loop is CASSVLQTSFNYGYTF. The CDR3 DNA follows: TGTGCCAGCAGCGTCCTCCAGACATCCTTTAACTATGGCTACACCTTC. Supplemented by reference TRBV5-4 and TRBJ1-2, the full variable domain reads ETGVTQSPTHLIKTRGQQVTLRCSSQSGHNTVSWYQQALGQGPQFIFQYYREEENGRGNFPPRFSGLQFPNYSSELNVNALELDDSALYLCASSVLQTSFNYGYTFGSGTRLTVV.

This clone was counted only a few times. The chain has TRBV28 and TRBJ1-1; TRBD1 is a possible D gene (6 bases). V was pared by 3 bases and J by 5 bases, with 13 bases between. The CDR3 consists of 14 residues. CDR1 and CDR2 from the germline V gene are MDHEN and SYDVKM. The CDR3, as DNA: TGTGCCAGCAGTTTCCGGGACAAGAGGACTGAAGCTTTCTTT. Residues: CASSFRDKRTEAFF.

This sequence joins TRBV24-1 and TRBJ2-3; D might be TRBD2 (6 bases). Trimming removed 4 bases at V and 4 bases at J, with 20 bases between. This CDR3 region has 17 residues. CDR1 and CDR2 from the germline V gene are KGHDR and SFDVKD. The CDR3 loop is CATSDPPGGRGADTQYF. The CDR3 nucleotides read TGTGCCACCAGTGACCCTCCTGGAGGGAGAGGAGCAGATACGCAGTATTTT.

The chain has TRBV29-1 and TRBJ2-7; D is tentatively TRBD1 or TRBD2 (5 bases each). The CDR3 loop spans 11 amino acids. The germline CDR1 and CDR2 sequences are SQVTM and ANQGSEA. V dropped 7 bases and J dropped 0 bases, with 7 bases sitting between them. CDR3 bases: TGCAGCGCAGGGAGCTCCTACGAGCAGTACTTC. Translation: CSAGSSYEQYF.

Only one count was recorded for this clone. The genes are TRBV2 and TRBJ2-1, with 9 bases matching TRBD1. The germline gives CDR1 SNHLY, CDR2 FYNNEI. The CDR3 is 14 residues long. The junction had 5 bases not matched to a gene; V was cut back by 10 bases and J by 1 base. The CDR3 DNA follows: TGTGCCACCGAAGACAGGGGGTCCTACAATGAGCAGTTCTTC. It encodes CATEDRGSYNEQFF.

This chain connects TRBV7-2 to TRBJ1-1, with 9 bases lining up with TRBD1. Germline V gives CDR1 SGHTA, CDR2 FQGNSA. The CDR3 is 16 residues long. Trimming took 5 bases from V and 5 from J; bases not matched to a gene: 12. CDR3 in amino acids: CASSPRDRVFETEAFF. CDR3 DNA sequence: TGTGCCAGCAGCCCCCGGGACAGGGTCTTTGAAACTGAAGCTTTCTTT.

J is TRBJ2-1 and V is TRBV3-1 (or the pseudogene TRBV3-2); TRBD1 aligns across 8 bases. The junction had 10 bases not matched to a gene; V was cut back by 2 bases and J by 7 bases. CDR1 is LGHDT and CDR2 is YNNKEL in the germline V gene (reference sequence). This CDR3 comprises 16 residues. This chain's CDR3 is CASSQNRGDWGNEQFF. The CDR3 DNA sequence: TGTGCCAGCAGCCAAAACAGGGGGGACTGGGGTAATGAGCAGTTCTTC.

The chain uses TRBV7-8 and TRBJ2-3; 10 bases map to TRBD2. Germline V gene data show CDR1 as SGHVS and CDR2 as FQNEAQ. This CDR3 contains 15 residues. J gave up 6 bases and V 0 bases, and 3 bases lay outside the gene matches. The CDR3 DNA is TGTGCCAGCAGCTTAGCGGCTAGCGGGAGTGATACGCAGTATTTT. It translates to CASSLAASGSDTQYF.

This chain links TRBV5-8 with TRBJ1-6; TRBD1 is a possible D gene (5 bases). Germline values: CDR1 SGHTS, CDR2 YDEGEE. The ends were cut back, 4 bases at V and 5 bases at J, with 16 bases in the middle. The CDR3 consists of 16 residues. CDR3 protein: CASSRGILGDNSPLHF. Here the CDR3 DNA reads TGTGCCAGCAGCCGGGGGATTTTAGGGGATAATTCACCCCTCCACTTT.

This clone was observed a few times. V gene TRBV4-2 combines with J gene TRBJ2-2; D is ambiguous. CDR3 size: 15 residues. V lost 0 bases to trimming and J lost 2 bases, with 7 bases between them. Germline V gene sequence: CDR1 LGHNA, CDR2 YNFKEQ. The CDR3 DNA reads as TGTGCCAGCAGCCAAGACAGGTACAACACCGGGGAGCTGTTTTTT. Protein: CASSQDRYNTGELFF.

The J gene is TRBJ2-1, the V gene TRBV2; 8 nucleotides line up with TRBD1. V shed 6 bases and J 4 bases; nucleotides not matched to a gene: 8. The CDR3 contains 15 residues. CDR1 is SNHLY and CDR2 is FYNNEI in the germline V gene. CDR3 sequence: CASRDDRGRYNEQFF. The CDR3 DNA sequence: TGTGCCAGCAGGGATGACAGGGGCCGATACAATGAGCAGTTCTTC.

This chain uses TRBV28 with TRBJ2-3; possibly TRBD1 for D (5 bases). Deletions cut 5 bases from V and 5 bases from J, with 29 bases between. There are 19 residues in the CDR3. The germline V gene encodes CDR1 MDHEN and CDR2 SYDVKM. The CDR3 DNA sequence: TGTGCCAGCAGTCCGAACCTATCAAGACGGCCAGGGTACATAGATACGCAGTATTTT. The encoded protein is CASSPNLSRRPGYIDTQYF.

The V call is TRBV7-2, the J call TRBJ2-1; TRBD1 is a possible D gene (5 bases). V shed 1 base and J shed 8 bases, with 15 bases lying between them. This CDR3 region has 15 residues. CDR1 is SGHTA, CDR2 FQGNSA, per germline. CDR3 residues: CASSLEARVMDEQFF. CDR3 nucleotide sequence: TGTGCCAGCAGCTTAGAGGCCAGGGTAATGGATGAGCAGTTCTTC.

This clone was detected only a few times. J is TRBJ2-2 and V is TRBV4-2, with a tentative D call TRBD1 (6 bases). CDR3 length equals 14 residues. V was cut by 6 bases and J by 4 bases, with 12 bases left in between. Per the germline V gene, CDR1 is LGHNA and CDR2 is YNFKEQ. The CDR3 is CASSRTESTGELFF. The CDR3 region has the DNA TGTGCCAGCAGTCGGACAGAGTCCACCGGGGAGCTGTTTTTT.

The V call is TRBV7-9, the J call TRBJ2-7; D is possibly TRBD1 (5 bases). Germline V gene sequence: CDR1 SEHNR, CDR2 FQNEAQ (reference sequence). V lost 2 bases to trimming and J lost 4 bases, with 6 bases between them. The CDR3 is 12 residues long. The CDR3 reads CASSLQGYEQYF. The DNA of the CDR3 is TGTGCCAGCAGCTTACAGGGATACGAGCAGTACTTC.

This chain joins TRBV5-6 and TRBJ2-1; 7 bases map to TRBD1. Germline V lookup: CDR1 SGHDT, CDR2 YYEEEE. V shed 1 base, J shed 4 bases, and the junction held 8 bases outside the gene matches. CDR3 length: 16 amino acids. The CDR3 sequence is CASSLLGGTAYNEQFF. CDR3 bases: TGTGCCAGCAGCTTGCTCGGTGGGACAGCGTACAATGAGCAGTTCTTC.

V is TRBV19 and J is TRBJ1-1; D is undetermined. V dropped 6 bases and J dropped 1 base, with 9 bases sitting between them. This CDR3 has 13 residues. CDR1 and CDR2 (germline): LNHDA, SQIVND (reference sequence). CDR3 sequence (DNA): TGTGCCAGTAGCACAGCGGGGAACACTGAAGCTTTCTTT. Its translation: CASSTAGNTEAFF.

The rearrangement uses TRBV3-1 (or the pseudogene TRBV3-2) and TRBJ2-7, with TRBD2 identical over 7 bases. Germline lookup yields CDR1 LGHDT and CDR2 YNNKEL (reference sequence). With 6 bases clipped from V and 6 bases from J, the junction kept 11 bases outside the gene matches. This CDR3 contains 14 residues. CDR3 residues: CASSPAWGGGEQYF. The DNA for the CDR3 is TGTGCCAGCAGTCCTGCTTGGGGCGGGGGCGAGCAGTACTTC.